This TCR beta chain was found in a study of blood T cell repertoires in COVID-19 (dated by TCRdb to the early 2020s). For the study in its entirety: The collaborator samples originated in the United States, Italy and Spain and spanned the acute and convalescent phases of COVID-19. The samples were drawn from two sources: the first 160 participants of the ongoing ImmuneRACE study, and some 1,300 subjects contributed by 6 global collaborators. Where available, HLA class I and class II types were taken from metadata supplied by the sample provider and were not determined by assay-based typing. Sample metadata almost always included a de-identified subject ID, COVID-19 status, age in years and sex. The material from the prospective study consisted of cDNA or gDNA derived from T cells, B-cell-depleted T cells, or PBMCs. The repertoires were released in a freely available public database intended as a resource for research on the immune response to SARS-CoV-2. Subjects who had been exposed to COVID-19, were actively infected with it, or had recovered from it provided the deeply sampled blood TCRbeta repertoires that made up the dataset. Broader findings and caveats from the paper: The amount of clinical and demographic metadata varied by source and participant and was provided uncurated.

As to this clone: Its antigen specificity is not known. The sample holds no much larger clone one base away, and base qualities are not on file.

One collaborating source in Seattle enrolled patients while the patients were actively infected and followed the patients over time throughout the course of disease. Each collaborating institution followed its own protocols to collect whole blood in K2EDTA tubes. Collaborator samples were shipped for TCRbeta analysis as frozen whole blood, isolated PBMCs, or DNA extracted from either sample type. From the germline V gene, CDR1 is SGHDT and CDR2 is YYEEEE. V was cut back by 1 base and J by 0 bases, leaving a gap of 11 bases between them. The CDR3 runs 16 residues from the cysteine to the phenylalanine. The entry retains the CDR3 DNA only, 48 bases that are in frame from base 1. The immunoSEQ Assay, a bias-controlled multiplex PCR, was used to amplify TCRbeta CDR3 regions from genomic DNA. In the paper's pipeline: The number of nucleated cells in each sample was estimated from the amplification of reference gene primers within the assay. To quantify the absolute abundance of each unique TCRbeta CDR3 rearrangement, sequence reads were collapsed and filtered. Productive Simpson clonality was computed per sample as the square root of Simpson's diversity index over productive rearrangements. TCRdb mirrors the immuneACCESS table, restricted to in-frame sequences. Some clones are absent from its copies; in checked studies, under half trace to an unresolved V gene, and the reason for the others is unknown. The D gene and trimming were derived from the DNA, and the V and J assignments and clone size from that table. For this sample there are more than 200,000 clones; approximately 86% appear just once. Approximately 5.1% of the sample goes to the ten largest clones.

Sequenced material: peripheral blood. The sequence is built from TRBV5-6 and TRBJ1-3; no D gene call is confident. This TCR came from a woman aged 60-75 years with COVID-19, enrolled during active disease. In nucleotide form, the sequence is TGTGCCAGCAGCTTGAGCGGGCGCAACTCTGGAAACACCATATATTTT. Its coded protein is CASSLSGRNSGNTIYF.